This T cell receptor beta chain comes out of a study of cytomegalovirus exposure and HLA in healthy donors. The CDR3 has 17 residues. Per the germline V gene, CDR1 is SGHTA and CDR2 is FQGNSA. Germline trimming cut 1 base from V and 5 bases from J; bases unmatched to any gene: 8. Vbeta (60) and Jbeta (13) primers were used in the PCR. As originally analysed: Unique TCR beta chains numbered about 72 million in a later analysis, with roughly 10 million shared. Clones were read by immunoSEQ multiplex PCR, and TCRdb kept only the in-frame ones, dropping some. Clonal size and the V and J genes are those of that table, whereas D and trimming came from the DNA. The data show more than 150,000 clones, more than 85% seen once. General study findings and limits: Other equally common chains were less clonally expanded than HLA-associated TCR beta chains, a later analysis showed.

As concerns this clone: No antigen is known for it.

This clonotype originated in a girl under three years old in good health and CMV-seronegative. V is TRBV7-2 and J is TRBJ2-7, with 13 bases matching TRBD2. Source material: PBMCs. CDR3 coding DNA: TGTGCCAGCAGCTTAGTCGGACTAGCGGGAGTTTTGAACGAGCAGTACTTC. This encodes CASSLVGLAGVLNEQYF.